The 30 T cell receptor beta chains given below trace back to one sample, sequenced in a study of T cells in Graves' hyperthyroidism and ophthalmopathy. Amplification of TCR beta CDR3 regions was performed using RNA transcripts as template. The HTBI primer set drove a first-round RT-PCR of the TCR CDR3. TCRdb redid the calling of the multiplex PCR reads with MiXCR, one entry per CDR3 protein. This table has fewer than 500,000 distinct CDR3 sequences, roughly 13% appearing once. Source material: blood. Receptor source: a man younger than 40 with Graves' hyperthyroidism that later progressed to Graves' ophthalmopathy.

Note on this clonotype: This clone may be a read error of a much larger clone one base away. The chain recombines TRBV11-3 with TRBJ1-2, with 7 bases aligning to TRBD1. CDR3 length: 16 residues. After removal of 2 bases from V and 3 bases from J, the junction contained 9 bases not matched to a gene. Germline V gene lookup returns CDR1 SGHNT and CDR2 YENEEA. As DNA, the CDR3 is TGTGCCAGCAGCTTATTAAGTACAGGGGTAGACTATGGCTACACCTTC. Protein: CASSLLSTGVDYGYTF.

This clonotype was seen a handful of times. The chain couples TRBV5-4 to TRBJ1-1; unclear D gene. The CDR3 has 16 residues. Trimming left V 0 bases short and J 2 bases short, with 14 bases between. Germline V CDR1 and CDR2: SGHNT, YYREEE (reference sequence). CDR3 bases: TGTGCCAGCAGCTTGGGCTCCGGACTCCACAACACTGAAGCTTTCTTT. This codes for CASSLGSGLHNTEAFF.

Concerning this clonotype: It is likely a read error, because the conserved phenylalanine at the end of the CDR3 is missing. The chain carries TRBV7-9 and TRBJ2-3; TRBD1 matches at 9 bases. Losses at the gene ends were 3 bases for V and 1 base for J; bases not matched to a gene: 5. The CDR3 covers 16 residues. Germline V gives CDR1 SEHNR, CDR2 FQNEAQ (reference sequence). The CDR3 region is CASSFARTGGTDTQYS. For the CDR3, the DNA is TGTGCCAGCAGCTTCGCCAGGACAGGGGGCACAGATACGCAGTATTCT.

J is TRBJ1-6 and V is TRBV9; TRBD1 might be the D (5 bases). Germline loops: CDR1 SGDLS, CDR2 YYNGEE. Trimming shortened V by 0 bases and J by 8 bases, and 9 bases separated the two germline ends. This CDR3 is built from 14 residues. As DNA, the CDR3 is TGTGCCAGCAGCGTAGGTACCAGGGATTCACCCCTCCACTTT. Translating gives CASSVGTRDSPLHF.

Comments on this clonotype: This may arise from a read error, as a much more abundant clone is one base away. The rearrangement uses TRBV6-1 and TRBJ2-5; 11 nucleotides line up with TRBD1. The CDR3 is 14 amino acids. Germline CDR1 MNHNS, CDR2 SASEGT. With 7 bases clipped from V and 5 bases from J, the junction kept 6 bases outside the gene matches. CDR3 coding DNA: TGTGCCAGCACCGGACAGGGGGCTCGGGAGACCCAGTACTTC. Protein: CASTGQGARETQYF.

This clonotype was counted at least ten times. This chain uses TRBV27 with TRBJ1-1; D is perhaps TRBD1 (6 bases). V was trimmed by 6 bases and J by 0 bases, leaving 14 bases between them. The CDR3 is made up of 15 amino acids. Germline loops: CDR1 MNHEY, CDR2 SMNVEV (reference sequence). The CDR3 reads CASRLTGGMNTEAFF. The CDR3, as DNA: TGTGCCAGCAGACTGACAGGAGGAATGAACACTGAAGCTTTCTTT.

This chain links TRBV25-1 with TRBJ1-6, with D perhaps matching TRBD1 (6 bases). The CDR3 runs to 14 residues. With 2 bases removed from V and 9 bases from J, the gap between germline ends came to 11 bases. Per germline, CDR1 MGHDK and CDR2 SYGVNS. CDR3 DNA sequence: TGTGCCAGCAGTGAAAGGGGGAGGGTTTCACCCCTCCACTTT. Residues: CASSERGRVSPLHF.

V usage is TRBV20-1 and J usage is TRBJ1-5; D unresolved. The germline V gene has CDR1 DFQATT and CDR2 SNEGSKA (reference sequence). V shed 1 base and J shed 2 bases, with 12 bases lying between them. This CDR3 has 15 amino acids. CDR3 nucleotides: TGCAGTGCTAGAGTTAAGGGTAGTGGCAATCAGCCCCAGCATTTT. It translates to CSARVKGSGNQPQHF.

This clonotype appeared a few times. This chain uses TRBV30 with TRBJ1-5, with TRBD1 matching over 7 bases. In germline, CDR1 is GTSNPN, CDR2 SVGIG (reference sequence). This CDR3 has 13 amino acids. The V gene end was trimmed by 5 bases and the J gene end by 4 bases; junction bases not matched to a gene: 5. CDR3 sequence: CAWSGTANQPQHF. DNA for the CDR3: TGTGCCTGGTCCGGGACAGCTAATCAGCCCCAGCATTTT.

This clonotype has ten or more counts. V gene TRBV7-9 combines with J gene TRBJ2-7; D is perhaps TRBD2 (7 bases). Germline lookup yields CDR1 SEHNR and CDR2 FQNEAQ (reference sequence). The CDR3 has 15 residues. The V gene lost 3 bases and the J gene lost 2 bases, with 14 bases spanning the gap. The CDR3 loop is CASSFTAGAAYEQYF. The CDR3 bases are TGTGCCAGCAGCTTCACGGCGGGGGCGGCCTACGAGCAGTACTTC.

This clonotype was detected ten times or more. The genes are TRBV6-2 or TRBV6-3 and TRBJ1-1, with no clear D. Germline values: CDR1 MNHEY, CDR2 SVGEGT. Trimming pared 2 bases from V and 4 bases from J, leaving 8 bases between. CDR3 size: 13 residues. CDR3: CASSYGQVTEAFF. Here the CDR3 DNA reads TGTGCCAGCAGTTACGGGCAGGTCACTGAAGCTTTCTTT.

This clonotype has just a few counts. V gene TRBV29-1 combines with J gene TRBJ1-1, with unresolved D. Between the trimmed V and J ends, which lost 4 bases and 5 bases, there was a span of 11 bases. Germline V gene lookup returns CDR1 SQVTM and CDR2 ANQGSEA. This CDR3 has 12 residues. This CDR3 reads CSVVGDGTEAFF. CDR3 DNA: TGCAGCGTTGTCGGAGATGGGACTGAAGCTTTCTTT.

This clonotype occurred many times. J is TRBJ2-7 and V is TRBV28; D is uncertain. The CDR3 consists of 14 residues. V was trimmed by 3 bases and J by 3 bases, leaving 12 bases between them. CDR1 is MDHEN and CDR2 is SYDVKM in the germline V gene. CDR3 nucleotide sequence: TGTGCCAGCAGTTTTCCCTCGTTCATCTACGAGCAGTACTTC. Translation: CASSFPSFIYEQYF. The whole variable domain, filled in from reference TRBV28 and TRBJ2-7, reads DVKVTQSSRYLVKRTGEKVFLECVQDMDHENMFWYRQDPGLGLRLIYFSYDVKMKEKGDIPEGYSVSREKKERFSLILESASTNQTSMYLCASSFPSFIYEQYFGPGTRLTVT.

This chain connects TRBV7-9 to TRBJ1-4, with D maybe TRBD1 (6 bases). This CDR3 is 15 amino acids long. Per germline, CDR1 SEHNR and CDR2 FQNEAQ (reference sequence). The V and J ends lost 5 bases and 6 bases respectively, with 16 bases between them. Here the CDR3 DNA reads TGTGCCAGCAGCCCAGGACAGAGAAGAGATGAAAAACTGTTTTTT. Translated: CASSPGQRRDEKLFF.

This clonotype was recorded a few times. The V gene is TRBV5-1, the J gene TRBJ2-3, with 8 bases identical to TRBD1. CDR1 and CDR2 (germline): SGHRS, YFSETQ. V gave up 2 bases and J gave up 2 bases; unmatched junction bases: 13. The CDR3 runs to 18 residues. CDR3 sequence: CASSLTGTGVLHTDTQYF. CDR3 sequence (DNA): TGCGCCAGCAGCTTAACCGGGACAGGTGTCCTACACACAGATACGCAGTATTTT.

Points on this clonotype: A much more abundant neighbour one base away suggests this may be a read error. The chain is built from TRBV28 and TRBJ1-5, with TRBD1 matching over 7 bases. This CDR3 has 14 residues. Germline V gene sequence: CDR1 MDHEN, CDR2 SYDVKM. J was trimmed by 3 bases and V by 4 bases; bases with no gene match: 3. The CDR3 protein is CASSSTGVNQPQHF. CDR3 nucleotides: TGTGCCAGCAGTTCCACAGGGGTCAATCAGCCCCAGCATTTT.

The chain employs TRBV7-2 and TRBJ2-7; TRBD2 matches 11 bases. CDR1 and CDR2 from the germline V gene are SGHTA and FQGNSA. With 2 bases clipped from V and 2 bases from J, the junction kept 5 bases outside the gene matches. The CDR3 length is 16 residues. CDR3 DNA sequence: TGTGCCAGCAGCTTAACATCTAGCGGGGGGACCTACGAGCAGTACTTC. Its translation is CASSLTSSGGTYEQYF. Based on the CDR3 plus reference TRBV7-2 and TRBJ2-7, the full variable domain is GAGVSQSPSNKVTEKGKDVELRCDPISGHTALYWYRQSLGQGLEFLIYFQGNSAPDKSGLPSDRFSAERTGGSVSTLTIQRTQQEDSAVYLCASSLTSSGGTYEQYFGPGTRLTVT.

This chain connects TRBV7-6 to TRBJ1-2, with D possibly being TRBD1 (6 bases). This CDR3 region has 14 residues. Germline V gene lookup returns CDR1 SGHVS and CDR2 FNYEAQ. Trimming shortened V by 5 bases and J by 7 bases, and 17 bases separated the two germline ends. CDR3 in amino acids: CASSPGRGDVGYTF. The CDR3 nucleotides read TGTGCCAGCAGCCCGGGGAGGGGGGACGTTGGCTACACCTTC.

This clonotype was counted at least ten times. The V gene is TRBV11-3, the J gene TRBJ2-2; D may match TRBD1 or TRBD2 (5 bases each). The V gene lost 3 bases and the J gene lost 2 bases, with 16 bases spanning the gap. Germline values: CDR1 SGHNT, CDR2 YENEEA. The CDR3 runs to 17 residues. The chain's CDR3 is CASSFSPGPVNTGELFF. The CDR3 DNA follows: TGTGCCAGCAGCTTCTCCCCGGGGCCGGTTAACACCGGGGAGCTGTTTTTT.

The CDR3 reads CSARKTGHTDTQYF. CDR3 nucleotides: TGCAGTGCTAGAAAGACAGGGCACACAGATACGCAGTATTTT. The chain employs TRBV20-1 and TRBJ2-3; 7 positions match TRBD1. Germline CDR1 is DFQATT and CDR2 is SNEGSKA (reference sequence). Trimming took 2 bases from V and 2 from J; bases not matched to a gene: 4. This CDR3 has 14 amino acids.

This clonotype was observed many times. The chain links TRBV9 to TRBJ1-2; no clear D gene. CDR1 and CDR2 (germline): SGDLS, YYNGEE. CDR3 length equals 12 residues. Trimming took 4 bases from V and 4 from J, leaving 8 bases between them. The CDR3 DNA reads TGTGCCAGCAGCACCGGCCCCTATGGCTACACCTTC. Its protein product is CASSTGPYGYTF.

The chain combines TRBV6-1 with TRBJ2-7, with D uncertain. The V end was cut by 9 bases, the J end by 0 bases, with 15 bases between. The CDR3 is 14 residues long. Germline-derived CDR1 and CDR2 are MNHNS and SASEGT. In DNA form, the CDR3 reads TGTGCCAGTCGGACGACGGCCGTCTCCTACGAGCAGTACTTC. It encodes CASRTTAVSYEQYF.

This clonotype was found many times. The rearrangement joins TRBV2 to TRBJ1-6, with D unresolved. Germline V gene data show CDR1 as SNHLY and CDR2 as FYNNEI. The germline V and J ends were trimmed by 2 bases and 0 bases, with 5 bases remaining between them. This CDR3 is 15 amino acids long. The CDR3 region has the DNA TGTGCCAGCAGTGAACGGAGCTCCTATAATTCACCCCTCCACTTT. Translating gives CASSERSSYNSPLHF.

The rearrangement uses TRBV12-5 and TRBJ1-2; D unclear. Deletions cut 0 bases from V and 4 bases from J, with 9 bases between. Germline assignment: CDR1 LGHNT and CDR2 FRNRAP. The CDR3 extends over 14 amino acids. CDR3 sequence (DNA): TGTGCTAGTGGTTTGGTATTGGGCGGCTATGGCTACACCTTC. This gives the protein CASGLVLGGYGYTF.

V usage is TRBV20-1 and J usage is TRBJ2-7; D gene uncertain. The germline V gene encodes CDR1 DFQATT and CDR2 SNEGSKA (reference sequence). CDR3 length: 13 amino acids. V lost 1 base and J 2 bases, leaving 9 bases between the germline ends. CDR3 residues: CSARATDTYEQYF. CDR3 DNA: TGCAGTGCTAGAGCAACCGATACCTACGAGCAGTACTTC.

The gene calls are TRBV6-1 and TRBJ1-2; weak D call: TRBD1 (6 bases). Germline CDR1 reads MNHNS; CDR2 reads SASEGT. The CDR3 is 13 amino acids. Trimming removed 6 bases from V and 4 bases from J, with 12 bases in between. The CDR3 here is CASRNTGFYGYTF. The CDR3 region has the DNA TGTGCCAGCAGGAATACAGGGTTCTATGGCTACACCTTC.

In its sample, this clonotype was seen many times. The chain joins TRBV27 to TRBJ2-3; D may be TRBD1 (5 bases). In germline, CDR1 is MNHEY, CDR2 SMNVEV (reference sequence). The CDR3 sequence is 18 residues long. Between the trimmed V and J ends, which lost 2 bases and 4 bases, there was a span of 22 bases. This CDR3 reads CASSLLVRGGRNSDTQYF. The CDR3 nucleotides read TGTGCCAGCAGTTTACTAGTTAGGGGCGGACGGAATTCAGATACGCAGTATTTT.

This chain uses TRBV20-1 with TRBJ1-1; 10 bases align to TRBD1. Trimming removed 4 bases from V and 8 bases from J; junction bases left unmatched: 10. Germline lookup yields CDR1 DFQATT and CDR2 SNEGSKA (reference sequence). The CDR3 has 14 residues. The CDR3 nucleotides read TGCAGTGCTACTTTTTCCGGGACAGGGGTCGAAGCTTTCTTT. This translates into CSATFSGTGVEAFF.

The J gene is TRBJ1-2, the V gene TRBV18; the D is unclear. Between the trimmed V and J ends, which lost 1 base and 1 base, there was a span of 16 bases. CDR1 and CDR2 from the germline V gene are KGHSH and LQKENI. The CDR3 loop spans 17 amino acids. The CDR3 DNA sequence: TGTGCCAGCTCACCACAGAATCTGGGGATGGATAACTATGGCTACACCTTC. It is translated as CASSPQNLGMDNYGYTF.

The V and J genes are TRBV5-1 and TRBJ1-1; 8 bases fit TRBD1. The trim removed 4 bases at V and 4 bases at J, leaving 6 bases unmatched. CDR3 size: 14 residues. Per the germline V gene, CDR1 is SGHRS and CDR2 is YFSETQ. The CDR3 loop reads CASSHGQGGTEAFF. The CDR3 nucleotides are TGCGCCAGCAGCCACGGACAGGGAGGCACTGAAGCTTTCTTT. Supplemented by reference TRBV5-1 and TRBJ1-1, the full variable domain reads KAGVTQTPRYLIKTRGQQVTLSCSPISGHRSVSWYQQTPGQGLQFLFEYFSETQRNKGNFPGRFSGRQFSNSRSEMNVSTLELGDSALYLCASSHGQGGTEAFFGQGTRLTVV.